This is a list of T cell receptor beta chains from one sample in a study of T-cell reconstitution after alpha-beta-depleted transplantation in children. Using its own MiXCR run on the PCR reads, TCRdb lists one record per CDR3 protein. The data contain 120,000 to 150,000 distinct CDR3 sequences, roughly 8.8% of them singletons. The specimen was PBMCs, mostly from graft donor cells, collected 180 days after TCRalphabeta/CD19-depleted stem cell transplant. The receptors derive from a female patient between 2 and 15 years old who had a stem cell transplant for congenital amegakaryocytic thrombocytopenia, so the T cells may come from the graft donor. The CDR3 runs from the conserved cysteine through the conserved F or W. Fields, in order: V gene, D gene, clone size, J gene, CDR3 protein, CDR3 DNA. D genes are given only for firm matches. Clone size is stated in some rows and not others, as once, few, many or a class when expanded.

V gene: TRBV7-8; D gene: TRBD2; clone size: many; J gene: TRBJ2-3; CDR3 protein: CASSFWGGKDTDTQYF; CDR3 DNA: TGTGCCAGCAGCTTTTGGGGGGGGAAGGACACAGATACGCAGTATTTT
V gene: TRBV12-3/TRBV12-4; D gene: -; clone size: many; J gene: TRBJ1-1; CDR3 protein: CASSRDAGRRTEAFF; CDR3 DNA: TGTGCCAGCAGTCGGGACGCCGGGAGACGCACTGAAGCTTTCTTT
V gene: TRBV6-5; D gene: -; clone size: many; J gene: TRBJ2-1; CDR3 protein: CASSQRYNEQFF; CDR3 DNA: TGTGCCAGCAGCCAACGATACAATGAGCAGTTCTTC
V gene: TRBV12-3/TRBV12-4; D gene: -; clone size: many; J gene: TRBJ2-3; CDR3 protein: CASSLDPSDTQYF; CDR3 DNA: TGTGCCAGCAGTTTAGACCCCTCAGATACGCAGTATTTT
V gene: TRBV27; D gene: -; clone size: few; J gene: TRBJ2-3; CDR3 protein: CATSQASVGTQYF; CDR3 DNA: TGTGCCACCTCACAGGCTAGCGTTGGTACGCAGTATTTT
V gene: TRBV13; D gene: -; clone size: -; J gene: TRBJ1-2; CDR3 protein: CARGSGPLGGYTF; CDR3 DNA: TGTGCCAGGGGCTCTGGGCCACTCGGGGGCTACACCTTC
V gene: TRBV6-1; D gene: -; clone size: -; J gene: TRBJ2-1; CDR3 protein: CASNQGILYNEQFF; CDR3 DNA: TGTGCCAGCAATCAGGGTATTCTCTACAATGAGCAGTTCTTC
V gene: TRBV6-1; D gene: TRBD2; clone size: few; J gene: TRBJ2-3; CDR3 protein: CASSRPIAGNTDTQYF; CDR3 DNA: TGTGCCAGCAGCCGCCCCATAGCGGGAAACACAGATACGCAGTATTTT
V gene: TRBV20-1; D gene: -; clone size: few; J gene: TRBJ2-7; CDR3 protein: CSARDQGGTQSLTYEQYF; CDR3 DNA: TGCAGTGCTAGAGATCAAGGGGGGACTCAGTCCCTGACCTACGAGCAGTACTTC
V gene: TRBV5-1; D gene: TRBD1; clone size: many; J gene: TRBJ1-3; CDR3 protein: CASSYRGSSGNTIYF; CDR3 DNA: TGCGCCAGCAGCTACAGGGGAAGCTCTGGAAACACCATATATTTT
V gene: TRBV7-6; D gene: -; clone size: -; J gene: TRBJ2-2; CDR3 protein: CASSLPPRKNTGELFF; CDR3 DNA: TGTGCCAGCAGCTTGCCCCCCCGTAAGAACACCGGGGAGCTGTTTTTT
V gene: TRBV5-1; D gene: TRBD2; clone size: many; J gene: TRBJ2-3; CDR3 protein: CASSLETSGWDTQYF; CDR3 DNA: TGCGCCAGCAGCTTGGAGACTAGCGGGTGGGATACGCAGTATTTT
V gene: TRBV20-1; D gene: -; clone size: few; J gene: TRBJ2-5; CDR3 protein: CSARGLLGETQYF; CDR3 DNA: TGCAGTGCTAGAGGACTTCTCGGGGAGACCCAGTACTTC
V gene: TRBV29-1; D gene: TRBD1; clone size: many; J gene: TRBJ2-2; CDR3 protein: CSAGTGRNTGELFF; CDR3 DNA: TGCAGCGCTGGGACAGGGAGGAACACCGGGGAGCTGTTTTTT
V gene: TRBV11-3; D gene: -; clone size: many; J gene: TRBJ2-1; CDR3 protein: CASSAGFHYNEQFF; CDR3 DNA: TGTGCCAGCAGCGCCGGCTTCCATTACAATGAGCAGTTCTTC
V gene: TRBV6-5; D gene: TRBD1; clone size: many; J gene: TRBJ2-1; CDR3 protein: CASAGTGGERFNEQFF; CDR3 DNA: TGTGCCAGTGCCGGGACAGGCGGGGAGAGGTTCAATGAGCAGTTCTTC
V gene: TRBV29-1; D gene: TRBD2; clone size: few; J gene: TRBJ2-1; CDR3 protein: CSVGPTSGAYNEQFF; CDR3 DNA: TGCAGCGTTGGGCCCACTAGCGGAGCCTACAATGAGCAGTTCTTC
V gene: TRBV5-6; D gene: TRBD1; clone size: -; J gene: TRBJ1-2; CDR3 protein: CASSPQLRQGRGYTF; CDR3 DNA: TGTGCCAGCAGCCCCCAACTAAGACAGGGACGTGGCTACACCTTC
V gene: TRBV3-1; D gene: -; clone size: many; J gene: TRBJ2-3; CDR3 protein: CASSQRSTDTQYF; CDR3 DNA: TGTGCCAGCAGCCAAAGGTCCACAGATACGCAGTATTTT
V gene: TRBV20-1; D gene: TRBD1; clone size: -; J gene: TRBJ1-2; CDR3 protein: CSARRGQGEGYTF; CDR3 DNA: TGCAGTGCTAGACGGGGTCAGGGGGAGGGCTACACCTTC
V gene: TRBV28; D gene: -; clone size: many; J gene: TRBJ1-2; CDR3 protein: CASSPDLLLLYGYTF; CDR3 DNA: TGTGCCAGCAGTCCAGACCTCCTCCTTCTCTATGGCTACACCTTC
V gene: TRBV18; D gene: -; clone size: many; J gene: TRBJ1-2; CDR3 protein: CASSPRPLDGYTF; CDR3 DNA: TGTGCCAGCTCCCCTCGCCCACTCGATGGCTACACCTTC
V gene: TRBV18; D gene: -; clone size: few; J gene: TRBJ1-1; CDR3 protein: CASSPPGSLQLGSEAFF; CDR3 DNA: TGTGCCAGCTCACCACCCGGCTCGTTACAGCTTGGCTCTGAAGCTTTCTTT
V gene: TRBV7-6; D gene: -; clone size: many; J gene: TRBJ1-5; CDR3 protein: CASSLGARGLNGQPQHF; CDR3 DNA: TGTGCCAGCAGCTTAGGGGCCAGGGGTCTGAACGGTCAGCCCCAGCATTTT
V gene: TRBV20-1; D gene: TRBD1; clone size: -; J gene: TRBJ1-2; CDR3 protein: CSARDTGGDYGYTF; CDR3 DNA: TGCAGTGCTAGAGATACAGGGGGCGACTATGGCTACACCTTC
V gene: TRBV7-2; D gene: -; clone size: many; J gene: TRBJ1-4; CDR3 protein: CASSLGGAKANEKLFF; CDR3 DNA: TGTGCCAGCAGCCTTGGAGGGGCGAAGGCTAATGAAAAACTGTTTTTT
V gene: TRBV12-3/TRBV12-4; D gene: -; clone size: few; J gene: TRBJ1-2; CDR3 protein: CASSTTEGRGLGYTF; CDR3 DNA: TGTGCCAGCAGTACTACCGAAGGTCGGGGGCTCGGCTACACCTTC
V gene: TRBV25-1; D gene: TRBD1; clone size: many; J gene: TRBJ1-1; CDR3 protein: CASRDRVAAEAFF; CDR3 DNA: TGTGCCAGCAGAGACAGGGTCGCCGCTGAAGCTTTCTTT
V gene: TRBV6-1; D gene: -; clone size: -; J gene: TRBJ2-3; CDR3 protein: CASSERGPHPASTDTQYF; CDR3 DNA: TGTGCCAGCAGTGAAAGGGGTCCACACCCTGCTAGCACAGATACGCAGTATTTT
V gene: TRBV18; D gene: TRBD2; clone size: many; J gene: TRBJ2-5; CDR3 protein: CASSLGLEETQYF; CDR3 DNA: TGTGCCAGCTCACTAGGACTAGAAGAGACCCAGTACTTC
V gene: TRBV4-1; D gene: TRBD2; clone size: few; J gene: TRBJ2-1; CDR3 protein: CASSHPGLAGGPPRSYNEQFF; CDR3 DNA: TGCGCCAGCAGCCATCCCGGACTAGCGGGAGGGCCGCCCCGCTCCTACAATGAGCAGTTCTTC
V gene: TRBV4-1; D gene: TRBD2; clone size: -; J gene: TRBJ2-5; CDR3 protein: CASSQDLGLAGGQETQYF; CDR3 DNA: TGCGCCAGCAGCCAAGATCTAGGACTAGCGGGAGGGCAAGAGACCCAGTACTTC
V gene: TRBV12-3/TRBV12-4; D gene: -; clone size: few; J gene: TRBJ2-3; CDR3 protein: CASSLAGPRTDTQYF; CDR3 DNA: TGTGCCAGCAGTTTAGCGGGGCCGCGCACAGATACGCAGTATTTT
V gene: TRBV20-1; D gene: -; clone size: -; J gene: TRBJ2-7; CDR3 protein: CSARLSGPTYEQYF; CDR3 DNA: TGCAGTGCTAGATTAAGCGGGCCCACCTACGAGCAGTACTTC
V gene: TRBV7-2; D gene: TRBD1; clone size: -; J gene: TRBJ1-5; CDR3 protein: CASSPTGGTRQPQHF; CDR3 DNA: TGTGCCAGCAGCCCAACAGGGGGGACGCGACAGCCCCAGCATTTT
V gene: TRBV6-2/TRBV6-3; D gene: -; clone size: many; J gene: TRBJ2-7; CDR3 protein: CASRDGYYEQYF; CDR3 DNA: TGTGCCAGCAGGGACGGTTACTACGAGCAGTACTTC
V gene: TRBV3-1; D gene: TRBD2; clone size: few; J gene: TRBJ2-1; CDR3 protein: CASSRFLAGGRDEQFF; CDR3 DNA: TGTGCCAGCAGCCGATTCCTAGCGGGGGGGCGCGATGAGCAGTTCTTC
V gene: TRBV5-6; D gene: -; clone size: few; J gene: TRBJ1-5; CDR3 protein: CASSWGGAANNQPQHF; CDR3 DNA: TGTGCCAGCAGCTGGGGGGGAGCAGCCAACAATCAGCCCCAGCATTTT
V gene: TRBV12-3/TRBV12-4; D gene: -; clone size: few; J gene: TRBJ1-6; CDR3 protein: CASSIQGNSPLHF; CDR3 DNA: TGTGCCAGCAGTATCCAGGGAAATTCACCCCTCCACTTT
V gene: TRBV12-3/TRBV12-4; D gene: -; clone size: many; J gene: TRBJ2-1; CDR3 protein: CASRKAANFYNEQFF; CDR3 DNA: TGTGCCAGCAGAAAAGCGGCAAATTTCTACAATGAGCAGTTCTTC
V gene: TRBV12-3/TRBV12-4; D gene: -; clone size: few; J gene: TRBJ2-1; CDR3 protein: CASSFLRGVFRNSHEQFF; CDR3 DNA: TGTGCCAGCAGTTTCCTCCGGGGTGTATTCAGGAACTCCCATGAGCAGTTCTTC
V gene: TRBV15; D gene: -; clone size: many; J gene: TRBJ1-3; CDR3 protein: CATSRDPGNTIYF; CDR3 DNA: TGTGCCACCAGCCGGGACCCTGGAAACACCATATATTTT
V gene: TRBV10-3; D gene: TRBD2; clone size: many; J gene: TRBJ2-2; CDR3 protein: CAISGSSGTGELFF; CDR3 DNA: TGTGCCATCAGTGGGTCTAGCGGAACCGGGGAGCTGTTTTTT
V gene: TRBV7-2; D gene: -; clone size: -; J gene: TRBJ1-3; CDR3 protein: CASSLVGFPGGGNTIYF; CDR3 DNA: TGTGCCAGCAGCTTAGTAGGTTTCCCGGGAGGTGGAAACACCATATATTTT
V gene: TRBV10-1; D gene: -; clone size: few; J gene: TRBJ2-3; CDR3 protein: CASSESRADTQYF; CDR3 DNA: TGCGCCAGCAGTGAGTCTCGAGCAGATACGCAGTATTTT
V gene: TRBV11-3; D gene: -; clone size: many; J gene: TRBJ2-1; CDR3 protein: CASSLEAAGEQFF; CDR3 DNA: TGTGCCAGCAGCTTAGAGGCCGCCGGTGAGCAGTTCTTC
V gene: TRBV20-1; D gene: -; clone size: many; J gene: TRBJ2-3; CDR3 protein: CSARAGSTTDTQYF; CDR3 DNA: TGCAGTGCTAGAGCCGGGTCCACCACAGATACGCAGTATTTT
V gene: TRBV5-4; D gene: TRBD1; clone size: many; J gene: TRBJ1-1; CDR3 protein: CASRPDRGPLAFF; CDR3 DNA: TGTGCCAGCAGACCCGACAGGGGGCCGCTTGCTTTCTTT
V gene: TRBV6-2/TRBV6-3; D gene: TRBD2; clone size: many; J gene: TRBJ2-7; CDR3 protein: CASSRGTSGSYEQYF; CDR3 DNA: TGTGCCAGCAGTCGAGGGACTAGCGGCTCCTACGAGCAGTACTTC